These 5 T cell receptor beta chains originate from one sample sequenced in a study of blood T cell repertoires in COVID-19. TCRdb's table, derived via immunoSEQ multiplex PCR, lists solely in-frame clones and lacks some. The sample carries fewer than 300,000 clones, about nine tenths recorded once. The sequenced sample consisted of peripheral blood. All receptors derive from a person aged 18 to 30 with COVID-19, enrolled during active disease.

The CDR3 spells CASSPLLATGELFF. In nucleotides, the CDR3 is TGTGCCAGCAGCCCCCTCCTAGCGACCGGGGAGCTGTTTTTT. This chain connects TRBV5-4 to TRBJ2-2; a weak D match, TRBD2 (6 bases). The CDR3 contains 14 residues. The V gene lost 4 bases and the J gene lost 5 bases, with 12 bases spanning the gap. CDR1 SGHNT and CDR2 YYREEE come from the germline V gene (reference sequence).

This clone was recorded a few times. The rearrangement joins TRBV7-9 to TRBJ1-2, with TRBD1 matching 8 bases. V dropped 1 base and J dropped 4; count of bases not matched to a gene: 2. The CDR3 is 14 residues long. Looked up from germline, CDR1 is SEHNR and CDR2 is FQNEAQ (reference sequence). CDR3 sequence reads: CASSLVTGAYGYTF. CDR3 sequence (DNA): TGTGCCAGCAGCTTAGTGACAGGGGCCTATGGCTACACCTTC.

V usage is TRBV9 and J usage is TRBJ2-2; 7 nucleotides agree with TRBD1. Germline V gene sequence: CDR1 SGDLS, CDR2 YYNGEE. This CDR3 has 16 amino acids. Unmatched junction bases numbered 9, after V lost 0 bases and J lost 7 bases. DNA for the CDR3: TGTGCCAGCAGCGTAGGATGGACAGGTGTTGACGGGGAGCTGTTTTTT. It is translated as CASSVGWTGVDGELFF.

Only one count was recorded for this clone. This chain joins TRBV7-9 and TRBJ1-2; unclear D gene. CDR1 and CDR2 (germline): SEHNR, FQNEAQ (reference sequence). CDR3 size: 11 residues. Trimming shortened V by 3 bases and J by 7 bases, and 6 bases separated the two germline ends. This CDR3 is CASSFEGGYTF. The CDR3, as DNA: TGTGCCAGCAGCTTCGAGGGTGGCTACACCTTC. The full variable domain, its missing parts supplied by reference TRBV7-9 and TRBJ1-2, is DTGVSQNPRHKITKRGQNVTFRCDPISEHNRLYWYRQTLGQGPEFLTYFQNEAQLEKSRLLSDRFSAERPKGSFSTLEIQRTEQGDSAMYLCASSFEGGYTFGSGTRLTVV.

V is TRBV10-3 and J is TRBJ2-1; perhaps TRBD2 as D (6 bases). Looked up from germline, CDR1 is ENHRY and CDR2 is SYGVKD. The CDR3 spans 13 residues. V was pared by 10 bases and J by 7 bases, with 17 bases between. The CDR3 bases are TGTGCCACCGATGCGGGGATAACGAATGAGCAGTTCTTC. It codes for CATDAGITNEQFF.